Below are 27 T cell receptor beta chains sequenced from a single sample in a study of cytomegalovirus exposure and HLA in healthy donors. Primers included in the PCR were 60 Vbeta and 13 Jbeta primers. Sequenced by immunoSEQ multiplex PCR; TCRdb stores in-frame clones only, minus some. The sample shows about 120,000 clones, 76% of them seen only once. Sequencing was done on a sample of PBMCs. The source of these receptors is a woman aged 40 to 50 in good health and CMV-seropositive.

V is TRBV19 and J is TRBJ2-2, with D maybe TRBD1 (5 bases). V lost 7 bases and J 3 bases, leaving 12 bases between the germline ends. The CDR3 consists of 14 residues. Looked up from germline, CDR1 is LNHDA and CDR2 is SQIVND (reference sequence). The CDR3 region has the DNA TGTGCCAGTAACCACCAGGGTGACACCGGGGAGCTGTTTTTT. Translating gives CASNHQGDTGELFF. The full variable domain, rest sourced from reference TRBV19 and TRBJ2-2, is DGGITQSPKYLFRKEGQNVTLSCEQNLNHDAMYWYRQDPGQGLRLIYYSQIVNDFQKGDIAEGYSVSREKKESFPLTVTSAQKNPTAFYLCASNHQGDTGELFFGEGSRLTVL.

J is TRBJ2-3 and V is TRBV25-1; the D gene is possibly TRBD2 (5 bases). Germline assignment: CDR1 MGHDK and CDR2 SYGVNS. CDR3 size: 15 residues. Trimming stripped 6 bases from V and 0 bases from J, with 13 bases between. The CDR3 nucleotides are TGTGCCAGCAGGGGAGACACCAACAGCACAGATACGCAGTATTTT. Protein product: CASRGDTNSTDTQYF.

The rearrangement links TRBV6-1 to TRBJ2-3; 10 nucleotides align to TRBD2. The CDR3 has 16 amino acids. The J segment lost 5 bases and the V segment lost 3 bases, leaving 8 bases of the junction unmatched. The germline V gene encodes CDR1 MNHNS and CDR2 SASEGT. DNA for the CDR3: TGTGCCAGCAGTGATCGCCCTAGCGGGGGCAGAGATACGCAGTATTTT. It codes for CASSDRPSGGRDTQYF.

The chain combines TRBV6-1 with TRBJ2-1; TRBD2 aligns across 9 bases. CDR3 length: 14 residues. The V gene's germline CDR1 is MNHNS and CDR2 SASEGT. Trimming took 8 bases from V and 2 from J; bases not matched to a gene: 4. Here the CDR3 reads CASFSGGTYNEQFF. The CDR3 DNA follows: TGTGCCAGCTTTAGCGGGGGAACCTACAATGAGCAGTTCTTC.

The V and J genes are TRBV4-2 and TRBJ2-7; 8 bases map to TRBD1. With V trimmed by 4 bases and J by 5 bases, 7 bases remained unmatched. The germline V gene has CDR1 LGHNA and CDR2 YNFKEQ. There are 14 residues in the CDR3. CDR3 in DNA: TGTGCCAGCAGCCGGCAGGGGGCTTATGACGAGCAGTACTTC. Encoded protein: CASSRQGAYDEQYF.

This chain joins TRBV9 and TRBJ1-6, with D possibly matching TRBD1 (5 bases). This CDR3 comprises 15 residues. Germline V gene lookup returns CDR1 SGDLS and CDR2 YYNGEE. The ends were cut back, 0 bases at V and 6 bases at J, with 10 bases in the middle. In DNA, the CDR3 is TGTGCCAGCAGCGTAGAGGGAGGGGCTAATTCACCCCTCCACTTT. This codes for CASSVEGGANSPLHF.

The V call is TRBV5-1, the J call TRBJ2-7, with 8 bases aligning to TRBD1. CDR1 is SGHRS, CDR2 YFSETQ, per germline. The CDR3 totals 14 residues. The junction had 4 bases not matched to a gene; V was cut back by 3 bases and J by 2 bases. In DNA form, the CDR3 reads TGCGCCAGCAGCTCTCTGACAGGGGCCTACGAGCAGTACTTC. Translated, it gives CASSSLTGAYEQYF.

This chain uses TRBV6-5 with TRBJ2-7; the match to TRBD1 covers 9 bases. The CDR3 has 15 residues. Trimming took 0 bases from V and 7 from J; bases not matched to a gene: 7. The V gene's germline CDR1 is MNHEY and CDR2 SVGAGI. CDR3 bases: TGTGCCAGCAGTTACTCGACAGGGGGGTTATGGGAGCAGTACTTC. Translating gives CASSYSTGGLWEQYF.

The genes are TRBV18 and TRBJ1-1; no firm D call. From germline, CDR1 is KGHSH and CDR2 LQKENI. The CDR3 is made up of 16 amino acids. V shed 3 bases and J shed 2 bases, with 16 bases lying between them. CDR3 amino acids: CASSPILVDTNTEAFF. CDR3 nucleotides: TGTGCCAGCTCACCGATTTTGGTAGATACCAACACTGAAGCTTTCTTT.

The chain is built from TRBV10-3 and TRBJ1-2, with TRBD1 matching 8 bases. The ends lost 11 bases at V and 7 bases at J; junction bases unmatched: 6. This CDR3 has 11 amino acids. CDR1 ENHRY and CDR2 SYGVKD come from the germline V gene. This chain's CDR3 is CASTQGAGYTF. CDR3 bases: TGTGCCTCGACCCAGGGGGCTGGCTACACCTTC.

The chain carries TRBV5-1 and TRBJ2-7, with D possibly TRBD2 on 7 matching bases. Germline assignment: CDR1 SGHRS and CDR2 YFSETQ. Trimming took off 4 bases at V and 5 bases at J, with 13 bases between the two ends. The CDR3 is 13 amino acids. CDR3 amino acids: CASSRGAGHEQYF. Here the CDR3 DNA reads TGCGCCAGCAGCCGGGGGGCCGGTCACGAGCAGTACTTC.

This rearrangement joins TRBV4-1 to TRBJ1-3, with D possibly TRBD1 on 6 matching bases. The CDR3 spans 17 residues. CDR1 MGHRA and CDR2 YSYEKL come from the germline V gene. V was clipped by 5 bases and J by 0 bases, with 17 bases between them. DNA of the CDR3: TGCGCCAGCAGCTTCCGCCGGGACACCCTCTCTGGAAACACCATATATTTT. Its protein product is CASSFRRDTLSGNTIYF.

The V gene is TRBV7-8, the J gene TRBJ2-1; 11 bases are shared with TRBD2. The CDR3 spans 18 residues. V lost 1 base and J lost 3; bases outside the gene matches: 8. Per germline, CDR1 SGHVS and CDR2 FQNEAQ. The CDR3 reads CASSLVRTSGRHYNEQFF. CDR3 nucleotide sequence: TGTGCCAGCAGCTTAGTGAGGACTAGCGGGCGGCACTACAATGAGCAGTTCTTC.

The chain is built from TRBV5-5 and TRBJ2-3; D unclear. The germline CDR1 and CDR2 sequences are SGHKS and YYEKEE (reference sequence). V lost 0 bases to trimming and J lost 1 base, with 6 bases between them. This CDR3 has 14 amino acids. The DNA for the CDR3 is TGTGCCAGCAGCTTGGATCTCCGCACAGATACGCAGTATTTT. Amino acid sequence: CASSLDLRTDTQYF.

This chain joins TRBV30 and TRBJ2-1; maybe TRBD1 (6 bases). The CDR3 covers 13 residues. Trimming cost V 2 bases and J 10 bases, with 15 bases left between them. The germline V gene has CDR1 GTSNPN and CDR2 SVGIG (reference sequence). In nucleotides, the CDR3 is TGTGCCTGGAGTTGGGCCAGGGGCCACGAGCAGTTCTTC. This codes for CAWSWARGHEQFF.

The table lists this clone with a few counts. This chain joins TRBV5-1 and TRBJ1-3; D perhaps matches TRBD1 (5 bases). CDR3 length: 15 residues. In germline, CDR1 is SGHRS, CDR2 YFSETQ. The germline V and J ends were trimmed by 2 bases and 4 bases, with 13 bases remaining between them. CDR3 bases: TGCGCCAGCAGCTTCCAGGGCCTTCGGGGAAACACCATATATTTT. Amino acid sequence: CASSFQGLRGNTIYF.

The chain links TRBV5-1 to TRBJ2-7; TRBD2 matches 15 bases. This CDR3 comprises 18 residues. Germline trimming cut 4 bases from V and 1 base from J; bases unmatched to any gene: 9. Germline assignment: CDR1 SGHRS and CDR2 YFSETQ. CDR3 in DNA: TGCGCCAGCAGCCTTGGTGGGACTAGCGGGGGGCTGTCCTACGAGCAGTACTTC. Its translation: CASSLGGTSGGLSYEQYF. The complete variable domain, with remaining parts taken from reference TRBV5-1 and TRBJ2-7, reads KAGVTQTPRYLIKTRGQQVTLSCSPISGHRSVSWYQQTPGQGLQFLFEYFSETQRNKGNFPGRFSGRQFSNSRSEMNVSTLELGDSALYLCASSLGGTSGGLSYEQYFGPGTRLTVT.

The chain is built from TRBV4-1 and TRBJ1-1; D might be TRBD1 (5 bases). Germline V lookup: CDR1 MGHRA, CDR2 YSYEKL. Trimming removed 1 base at V and 10 bases at J, with 13 bases between. This CDR3 contains 13 residues. CDR3 DNA: TGCGCCAGCAGCCAAGCCGGACACGGACCAGCTTTCTTT. Translation gives CASSQAGHGPAFF.

Remarks on this clone: The same CDR3 arises from other DNA sequences in this sample as well. The gene calls are TRBV27 and TRBJ1-1, with a tentative D call TRBD1 (5 bases). Trimming cost V 5 bases and J 1 base, with 8 bases left between them. CDR1 and CDR2 from the germline V gene are MNHEY and SMNVEV (reference sequence). This CDR3 spans 13 amino acids. This CDR3 is CASSLRENTEAFF. For the CDR3, the DNA is TGTGCCAGCAGTCTCAGGGAGAACACTGAAGCTTTCTTT.

This clone was recorded a few times. The gene calls are TRBV5-6 and TRBJ1-4, with no clear D. V was cut by 5 bases and J by 8 bases, with 10 bases left in between. There are 12 residues in the CDR3. Germline-derived CDR1 and CDR2 are SGHDT and YYEEEE. CDR3: CASRLSGEKLFF. The CDR3 DNA is TGTGCCAGCAGGTTGAGCGGGGAAAAACTGTTTTTT.

The chain uses TRBV5-1 and TRBJ2-7; no clear D gene. V was trimmed by 0 bases and J by 2 bases, leaving 9 bases between them. This CDR3 region has 14 residues. Germline V lookup: CDR1 SGHRS, CDR2 YFSETQ. Here the CDR3 DNA reads TGCGCCAGCAGCTTGGACAATACCCCCTACGAGCAGTACTTC. Translation: CASSLDNTPYEQYF.

The V call is TRBV6-1, the J call TRBJ2-1, with TRBD1 identical over 7 bases. The V gene's germline CDR1 is MNHNS and CDR2 SASEGT. This CDR3 spans 12 amino acids. The ends lost 3 bases at V and 14 bases at J; junction bases unmatched: 7. The CDR3 here is CASSDQTGREFF. For the CDR3, the DNA is TGTGCCAGCAGTGACCAGACAGGGCGGGAGTTCTTC.

CDR3 DNA sequence: TGTGCCAGCAGTTACTCGATTGGGGGCGTGTACGGCTACACCTTC. It encodes CASSYSIGGVYGYTF. V usage is TRBV6-5 and J usage is TRBJ1-2, with D perhaps TRBD1 (6 bases). Germline V gene data show CDR1 as MNHEY and CDR2 as SVGAGI. The CDR3 consists of 15 residues. The V gene lost 0 bases and the J gene lost 8 bases, with 16 bases spanning the gap.

A few counts support this clone. The gene calls are TRBV2 and TRBJ1-3, with D perhaps TRBD1 (5 bases). Trimming pared 5 bases from V and 0 bases from J, leaving 11 bases between. The CDR3 is 15 amino acids. Germline CDR1 and CDR2: SNHLY and FYNNEI. The CDR3 coding sequence is TGTGCCAGCAGTCAGGGCAGGACCTCTGGAAACACCATATATTTT. Residues: CASSQGRTSGNTIYF.

This clone appeared a few times. CDR3: CASSIGDRGWNQPQHF. In DNA, the CDR3 is TGTGCCAGCAGCATCGGGGACAGGGGGTGGAATCAGCCCCAGCATTTT. The gene calls are TRBV5-6 and TRBJ1-5, with TRBD1 matching over 11 bases. The CDR3 sequence is 16 residues long. The V segment lost 4 bases and the J segment 4 bases; nucleotides outside the gene matches: 7. Germline values: CDR1 SGHDT, CDR2 YYEEEE.

This clone was counted once. The genes are TRBV6-1 and TRBJ2-1; D unclear. V lost 1 base and J lost 9, with 7 bases in between. The CDR3 has 12 amino acids. Germline loops: CDR1 MNHNS, CDR2 SASEGT. CDR3 in amino acids: CASSEVTVEQFF. The CDR3 nucleotides are TGTGCCAGCAGTGAAGTTACGGTTGAGCAGTTCTTC.

The gene calls are TRBV29-1 and TRBJ1-6; possible D gene TRBD1, 5 bases. The CDR3 loop spans 15 amino acids. The V end was cut by 4 bases, the J end by 8 bases, with 18 bases between. CDR1 SQVTM and CDR2 ANQGSEA come from the germline V gene. The CDR3: CSVGDGSPGDSPLHF. CDR3 DNA sequence: TGCAGCGTTGGCGACGGGTCTCCGGGGGATTCACCCCTCCACTTT.